Listed here are 32 T cell receptor beta chains from one sample, sequenced in a study of T cells after yellow fever vaccination. TCRdb fed the 5' RACE reads into MiXCR, producing one record per CDR3 protein. The sample lists roughly 150,000 distinct CDR3 sequences; around 7.3% were seen once. Specimen: CD4+ T cells sorted from PBMCs, collected around 5 days after the first yellow fever vaccination. All receptors derive from a man aged 18 to 29 who received the YFV17D yellow fever vaccine.

This clonotype was observed at least ten times. This rearrangement joins TRBV5-5 to TRBJ2-7; D remains unclear. From germline, CDR1 is SGHKS and CDR2 YYEKEE (reference sequence). Between the trimmed V and J ends, which lost 3 bases and 9 bases, there was a span of 19 bases. The CDR3 is 14 amino acids. The CDR3 nucleotides read TGTGCCAGCAGCTCCCAATATACTGGGTTGGGGCAGTACTTC. Translated: CASSSQYTGLGQYF. The complete variable domain, with remaining parts taken from reference TRBV5-5 and TRBJ2-7, reads DAGVTQSPTHLIKTRGQQVTLRCSPISGHKSVSWYQQVLGQGPQFIFQYYEKEERGRGNFPDRFSARQFPNYSSELNVNALLLGDSALYLCASSSQYTGLGQYFGPGTRLTVT.

In this sample, this clonotype turned up many times. The chain links TRBV29-1 to TRBJ2-7; the D gene is possibly TRBD1 (6 bases). V was clipped by 7 bases and J by 0 bases, with 19 bases between them. Germline CDR1 and CDR2: SQVTM and ANQGSEA. CDR3 size: 15 residues. The CDR3 loop is CSAPQGTLISYEQYV. For the CDR3, the DNA is TGCAGCGCTCCCCAGGGGACCCTTATCTCCTACGAGCAGTACGTC.

This clonotype occurred a few times. The V gene is TRBV7-2, the J gene TRBJ2-7; 8 nucleotides match TRBD1. The CDR3 is made up of 15 amino acids. V lost 1 base, J lost 2 bases, and 4 bases stayed unmatched. CDR1 is SGHTA and CDR2 is FQGNSA in the germline V gene. The CDR3 region has the DNA TGTGCCAGCAGCTTAGGGGGACAGGTCACCTACGAGCAGTACTTC. Translating it yields CASSLGGQVTYEQYF.

This clonotype was observed at least ten times. V and J are TRBV7-2 and TRBJ1-4; 7 bases are a match to TRBD1. CDR3 length equals 13 residues. CDR1 SGHTA and CDR2 FQGNSA come from the germline V gene. V gave up 2 bases and J gave up 11 bases; unmatched junction bases: 5. The CDR3 here is CASSLNQGEKLFF. The CDR3 DNA is TGTGCCAGCAGCTTAAATCAGGGGGAGAAACTGTTTTTT.

Points on this clonotype: Since the CDR3 does not end with the conserved phenylalanine or tryptophan, this likely comes from a read error. The V and J genes are TRBV29-1 and TRBJ1-1; no clear D gene. V lost 5 bases and J 10 bases, leaving 23 bases between the germline ends. Germline-derived CDR1 and CDR2 are SQVTM and ANQGSEA. The CDR3 extends over 14 amino acids. CDR3 residues: CSVSSRHSIRGAFL. The CDR3 DNA follows: TGCAGCGTTTCCTCGAGACATTCCATTCGGGGAGCTTTCCTT.

V is TRBV7-2 and J is TRBJ2-3; D remains ambiguous. Trimming removed 0 bases from V and 6 bases from J, with 7 bases in between. Germline CDR1 and CDR2: SGHTA and FQGNSA. The CDR3 covers 13 residues. Here the CDR3 reads CASSLASSDTQYF. CDR3 bases: TGTGCCAGCAGCTTAGCCAGCTCTGATACGCAGTATTTT.

This clonotype was observed at least ten times. The chain joins TRBV4-1 to TRBJ1-3; the D is unclear. V was trimmed by 3 bases and J by 4 bases, leaving 10 bases between them. CDR3 size: 14 residues. The germline gives CDR1 MGHRA, CDR2 YSYEKL. For the CDR3, the DNA is TGCGCCAGCAGCCACCCTGGGCAGGGAAACACCATATATTTT. Translated: CASSHPGQGNTIYF.

The CDR3 loop is CASSPNQDTIYEQYV. The CDR3 bases are TGTGCCAGCTCACCGAATCAGGACACCATATACGAGCAGTACGTC. J is TRBJ2-7 and V is TRBV18, with D possibly being TRBD1 (5 bases). The CDR3 has 15 residues. V gave up 3 bases and J gave up 4 bases, with 16 bases separating them. The V gene's germline CDR1 is KGHSH and CDR2 LQKENI.

This clonotype has more than one count but fewer than ten. This chain links TRBV3-1 with TRBJ2-5; TRBD2 aligns across 8 bases. V trimming: 0 bases; J trimming: 0 bases; junction bases outside the gene matches: 9. This CDR3 has 18 amino acids. Germline CDR1 and CDR2: LGHDT and YNNKEL (reference sequence). The CDR3 DNA reads as TGTGCCAGCAGCCAAGATCTGGTTGGCGGGGGGTACCAAGAGACCCAGTACTTC. Its protein product is CASSQDLVGGGYQETQYF.

This clonotype has a count of ten or more. The J gene is TRBJ1-2, the V gene TRBV5-1; D gene uncertain. The length of the CDR3 is 13 residues. V shed 0 bases and J shed 6 bases, with 9 bases lying between them. CDR1 and CDR2 (germline): SGHRS, YFSETQ. In nucleotides, the CDR3 is TGCGCCAGCAGCTTGGGTTCGGGAAATGGCTACACCTTC. It yields the protein CASSLGSGNGYTF.

This clonotype was seen many times. The chain couples TRBV6-5 to TRBJ2-4, with unresolved D. Germline assignment: CDR1 MNHEY and CDR2 SVGAGI. CDR3 length equals 15 residues. Trimming shortened V by 7 bases and J by 4 bases, and 17 bases separated the two germline ends. The chain's CDR3 is CASTSRWAPKNIQYF. As DNA, the CDR3 is TGTGCCAGCACCAGCCGGTGGGCGCCAAAAAACATTCAGTACTTC.

This clonotype was seen at least ten times. This rearrangement joins TRBV5-5 to TRBJ2-5, with D possibly TRBD2 on 6 matching bases. V was trimmed by 4 bases and J by 0 bases, leaving 13 bases between them. Per the germline V gene, CDR1 is SGHKS and CDR2 is YYEKEE (reference sequence). The CDR3 is made up of 15 amino acids. The DNA for the CDR3 is TGTGCCAGCAGCAACGGACTACAGGACCAAGAGACCCAGTACTTC. Protein product: CASSNGLQDQETQYF.

This clonotype was counted a few times. For the CDR3, the DNA is TGTGCCAGTAAACCAGCGAACACCGGGGAGCTGTTTTTT. Amino acid sequence: CASKPANTGELFF. The V call is TRBV6-2 or TRBV6-3, the J call TRBJ2-2; no clear D gene. The CDR3 spans 13 residues. Germline CDR1 reads MNHEY; CDR2 reads SVGEGT. Trimming shortened V by 9 bases and J by 0 bases, and 8 bases separated the two germline ends.

The chain links TRBV7-2 to TRBJ2-3, with a tentative D call TRBD1 (6 bases). Looked up from germline, CDR1 is SGHTA and CDR2 is FQGNSA. The CDR3 length is 14 residues. Trimming took 1 base from V and 5 from J, leaving 10 bases between them. CDR3 bases: TGTGCCAGCAGCTTAGGGGGGCCCGGAGATACGCAGTATTTT. This translates into CASSLGGPGDTQYF. The whole variable domain, filled in from reference TRBV7-2 and TRBJ2-3, reads GAGVSQSPSNKVTEKGKDVELRCDPISGHTALYWYRQSLGQGLEFLIYFQGNSAPDKSGLPSDRFSAERTGGSVSTLTIQRTQQEDSAVYLCASSLGGPGDTQYFGPGTRLTVL.

In its sample, this clonotype was seen many times. This sequence joins TRBV12-3 or TRBV12-4 and TRBJ1-2; D might be TRBD1 (6 bases). The CDR3 runs 11 residues. Trimming left V 8 bases short and J 6 bases short, with 10 bases between. The CDR3 nucleotides read TGTGCCAGCGAGGGGGTGAATGGCTACACCTTC. Translated: CASEGVNGYTF.

This clonotype has ten or more counts. The V and J genes are TRBV20-1 and TRBJ2-3; D uncertain. CDR3 size: 14 residues. From germline, CDR1 is DFQATT and CDR2 SNEGSKA (reference sequence). V lost 1 base, J lost 2 bases, and 10 bases lay in between. CDR3 residues: CSARGVRATDTQYF. The DNA for the CDR3 is TGCAGTGCTAGAGGTGTAAGGGCCACAGATACGCAGTATTTT.

The J gene is TRBJ2-3, the V gene TRBV6-4; D ambiguous. In germline, CDR1 is MRHNA, CDR2 SNTAGT. The CDR3 spans 13 residues. With 0 bases removed from V and 4 bases from J, the gap between germline ends came to 5 bases. CDR3 nucleotides: TGTGCCAGCAGTGACTCGAGTGCAGATACGCAGTATTTT. As protein: CASSDSSADTQYF.

This chain links TRBV9 with TRBJ2-2; D uncertain. Germline V lookup: CDR1 SGDLS, CDR2 YYNGEE. V dropped 0 bases and J dropped 0 bases, with 6 bases sitting between them. This CDR3 spans 15 amino acids. In DNA, the CDR3 is TGTGCCAGCAGCGTAGTCCCCTCGAACACCGGGGAGCTGTTTTTT. As protein: CASSVVPSNTGELFF. Drawing the rest from reference TRBV9 and TRBJ2-2, the complete variable domain is DSGVTQTPKHLITATGQRVTLRCSPRSGDLSVYWYQQSLDQGLQFLIQYYNGEERAKGNILERFSAQQFPDLHSELNLSSLELGDSALYFCASSVVPSNTGELFFGEGSRLTVL.

This chain links TRBV6-2 or TRBV6-3 with TRBJ1-6; maybe TRBD1 (6 bases). There are 14 residues in the CDR3. Germline V gene sequence: CDR1 MNHEY, CDR2 SVGEGT. V dropped 6 bases and J dropped 6 bases, with 12 bases sitting between them. CDR3 DNA sequence: TGTGCCAGCAGGACCGACAGGTTTAATTCACCCCTCCACTTT. Amino acids: CASRTDRFNSPLHF.

This clonotype was counted ten times or more. V usage is TRBV6-1 and J usage is TRBJ1-4; D call uncertain. The V end was cut by 5 bases, the J end by 8 bases, with 15 bases between. The CDR3 consists of 14 residues. Germline V gene sequence: CDR1 MNHNS, CDR2 SASEGT. The CDR3 coding sequence is TGTGCCAGCAGTCCGGGTATAGGCGGAGAAAAACTGTTTTTT. Its translation is CASSPGIGGEKLFF.

This clonotype was seen repeatedly, ten times or more. The genes are TRBV6-1 and TRBJ1-1; perhaps TRBD1 as D (5 bases). CDR1 and CDR2 from the germline V gene are MNHNS and SASEGT. CDR3 size: 13 residues. V dropped 5 bases and J dropped 7 bases, with 14 bases sitting between them. CDR3 bases: TGTGCCAGCAGTCCAAGGGGTTTCGGTGAAGCTTTCTTT. This gives the protein CASSPRGFGEAFF.

Details on this clonotype: A single base separates this from a much larger clone, so it may be a read error. The V gene is TRBV5-6, the J gene TRBJ1-1; a possible D gene is TRBD1 (6 bases). The CDR3 extends over 14 amino acids. V was clipped by 4 bases and J by 6 bases, with 16 bases between them. Germline V CDR1 and CDR2: SGHDT, YYEEEE. CDR3 in amino acids: CASSDTGIQAEAFF. The CDR3 coding sequence is TGTGCCAGCAGCGATACAGGGATCCAAGCTGAAGCTTTCTTT. Complete variable domain (other parts from reference TRBV5-6 and TRBJ1-1): DAGVTQSPTHLIKTRGQQVTLRCSPKSGHDTVSWYQQALGQGPQFIFQYYEEEERQRGNFPDRFSGHQFPNYSSELNVNALLLGDSALYLCASSDTGIQAEAFFGQGTRLTVV.

This clonotype occurred many times. The rearrangement joins TRBV7-6 to TRBJ2-1; unclear D gene. With 8 bases removed from V and 6 bases from J, the gap between germline ends came to 14 bases. CDR1 is SGHVS and CDR2 is FNYEAQ in the germline V gene. This CDR3 has 13 amino acids. The CDR3 DNA follows: TGTGCCAGCGGTACTTTTGGGTTCAATGAGCAGTTCTTC. It yields the protein CASGTFGFNEQFF.

In its sample, this clonotype was seen many times. This chain uses TRBV19 with TRBJ2-1; maybe TRBD1 (5 bases). V lost 4 bases, J lost 7 bases, and 11 bases lay in between. This CDR3 is 13 amino acids long. Germline loops: CDR1 LNHDA, CDR2 SQIVND (reference sequence). This chain's CDR3 is CASSTGLANEQFF. Written as DNA, the CDR3 is TGTGCCAGTAGTACAGGGCTCGCTAATGAGCAGTTCTTC.

This clonotype has at least ten counts. The chain recombines TRBV7-2 with TRBJ1-2, with 7 bases that match TRBD1. CDR1 and CDR2 from the germline V gene are SGHTA and FQGNSA. V was clipped by 0 bases and J by 5 bases; unmatched bases: 9. This CDR3 is built from 16 residues. The CDR3 sequence is CASSLAFQGVLYGYTF. CDR3 bases: TGTGCCAGCAGCTTAGCGTTCCAGGGGGTCCTTTATGGCTACACCTTC.

Many counts were recorded for this clonotype. The V and J genes are TRBV12-3 or TRBV12-4 and TRBJ2-4; D is ambiguous. The CDR3 sequence is 12 residues long. Trimming shortened V by 6 bases and J by 6 bases, and 9 bases separated the two germline ends. This CDR3 reads CASRNNLNIQYF. DNA of the CDR3: TGTGCCAGCAGAAATAACCTAAACATTCAGTACTTC.

This clonotype has a count of ten or more. V and J are TRBV14 and TRBJ2-1; D assignment may be TRBD1 or TRBD2 (5 bases each). The CDR3 is 17 amino acids. The germline V and J ends were trimmed by 0 bases and 4 bases, with 16 bases remaining between them. The V gene's germline CDR1 is SGHDN and CDR2 FVKESK. The CDR3 loop is CASSQEGVSPAYNEQFF. CDR3 DNA: TGTGCCAGCAGCCAAGAGGGGGTCTCACCCGCGTACAATGAGCAGTTCTTC.

This clonotype was seen a few times. The chain has TRBV29-1 and TRBJ2-7; no firm D call. The V gene lost 4 bases and the J gene lost 3 bases, with 4 bases spanning the gap. The germline V gene encodes CDR1 SQVTM and CDR2 ANQGSEA. The CDR3 totals 10 residues. Written as DNA, the CDR3 is TGCAGCGTTGTTGTCTACGAGCAGTACTTC. Its protein is CSVVVYEQYF.

The sample holds many counts of this clonotype. The rearrangement links TRBV7-2 to TRBJ2-2, with D unclear. The V gene lost 6 bases and the J gene lost 7 bases, with 9 bases spanning the gap. Germline CDR1 reads SGHTA; CDR2 reads FQGNSA. The CDR3 is 12 residues long. In DNA, the CDR3 is TGTGCCAGCAGTCGATTCAGCGGGGAGCTGTTTTTT. Its translation is CASSRFSGELFF.

This clonotype occurred a few times. J is TRBJ2-5 and V is TRBV7-2, with D maybe TRBD2 (5 bases). Germline CDR1 reads SGHTA; CDR2 reads FQGNSA. The CDR3 has 15 amino acids. V dropped 1 base and J dropped 7 bases, with 16 bases sitting between them. The DNA of the CDR3 is TGTGCCAGCAGCTTAGGCGGGCGAATCGTGGGGACCCAGTACTTC. This sequence encodes CASSLGGRIVGTQYF.

The genes are TRBV28 and TRBJ1-1; no reliable D call. Germline assignment: CDR1 MDHEN and CDR2 SYDVKM. The CDR3 sequence is 15 residues long. Trimming removed 5 bases from V and 3 bases from J, with 16 bases in between. CDR3 nucleotides: TGTGCCAGCAGTGACCCCGGGTACACATACACTGAAGCTTTCTTT. Translated: CASSDPGYTYTEAFF.

The J gene is TRBJ1-3, the V gene TRBV5-4, with D unresolved. V was trimmed by 1 base and J by 1 base, leaving 9 bases between them. The CDR3 spans 15 residues. The germline V gene has CDR1 SGHNT and CDR2 YYREEE (reference sequence). CDR3 sequence: CASSLSTASGNTIYF. CDR3 nucleotides: TGTGCCAGCAGCTTGAGCACAGCTTCTGGAAACACCATATATTTT.